This T cell receptor beta chain was captured by sequencing in a study of T cells in Graves' hyperthyroidism and ophthalmopathy. Study-level results: Blood held most thyroid clonotypes expanded above 0.001 frequency.

Amplification yielded TCR beta CDR3 regions, with RNA transcripts as the source. HTBI primers drove first-round RT-PCR of the TCR CDR3. TCRdb fed the multiplex PCR reads into MiXCR, producing one record per CDR3 protein. The sample shows roughly 280,000 distinct CDR3 sequences, 17% of them seen only once. An approximately 10 ml volume of fresh peripheral blood provided the PBMCs. J lost 6 bases, V lost 2 bases, and 4 bases had no gene match. The V gene's germline CDR1 is SGHTA and CDR2 FQGNSA. The CDR3 spans 14 residues. This clonotype came up many times. No antigen is known for it. The sample comprised blood. The chain combines TRBV7-2 with TRBJ1-5; 7 bases line up with TRBD1. The TCR was taken from a woman aged 55-69 years with Graves' ophthalmopathy. CDR3 loop: CASSLRQGSQPQHF. CDR3 sequence (DNA): TGTGCCAGCAGCTTAAGACAGGGCAGTCAGCCCCAGCATTTT.